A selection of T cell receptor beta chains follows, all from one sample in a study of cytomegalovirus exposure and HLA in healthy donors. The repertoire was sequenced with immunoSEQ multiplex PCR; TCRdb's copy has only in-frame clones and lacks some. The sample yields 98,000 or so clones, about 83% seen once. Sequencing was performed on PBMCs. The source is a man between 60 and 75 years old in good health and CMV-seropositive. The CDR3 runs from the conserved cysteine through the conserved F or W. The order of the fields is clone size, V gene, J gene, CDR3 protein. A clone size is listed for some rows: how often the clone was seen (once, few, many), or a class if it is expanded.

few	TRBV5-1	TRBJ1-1	CASSLNRVWGTEAFF
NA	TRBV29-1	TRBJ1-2	CSVGDRTPYGYTF
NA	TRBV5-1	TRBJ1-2	CASSLAPTGAGGYTF
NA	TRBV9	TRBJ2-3	CASSTGTSGGASTDTQYF
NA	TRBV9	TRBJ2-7	CASSVALGEGQYF
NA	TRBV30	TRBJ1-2	CALSVGTGPNYGYTF
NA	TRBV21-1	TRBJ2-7	CASSKGAVRSSYEQYF
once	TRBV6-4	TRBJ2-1	CASSDTDKNEQFF
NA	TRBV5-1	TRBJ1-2	CASSLDFNDRANYGYTF
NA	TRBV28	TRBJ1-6	CASSSPGQAGSYNSPLHF
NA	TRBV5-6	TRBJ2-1	CASSLGSSGAGREQFF